The sequence of this T cell receptor (beta chain) was determined in a study of T-cell memory formation after mild COVID-19. 5'RACE primed from the constant segment yielded TCR alpha and TCR beta cDNA libraries bearing sample barcodes and UMIs. MiXCR, run by TCRdb on the 5' RACE reads, gives a single entry per CDR3 protein. This sample has more than 200,000 distinct CDR3 sequences, with roughly 15% found just once. This clonotype appeared a few times. Its antigen is not known. One end of the junction fails to match germline, which may point to a read error. The CDR3 consists of 16 residues. Germline CDR1 reads SGHTA; CDR2 reads FQGTGA. Study-wide points: Pre-infection memory carried some responding clones, suggesting that cross-reactive memory joined. Nothing showed for sure that second-wave clones peaking on day 37 were SARS-CoV-2 specific.

Input material: PBMCs or a T cell subset sorted from them (not recorded which). The chain combines TRBV7-3 with TRBJ2-2; no clear D. The sequence was collected from a man younger than 30 who had mild COVID-19 (a few samples of this study predate the infection). Cell type and time point are not known. In DNA form, the CDR3 reads TGTGCCAGCAGCTTAACGGTAACCGAGAACGCCGGGGAGCTGTTTTTT. As protein: CASSLTVTENAGELFF.